These 25 T cell receptor beta chains originate from one sample sequenced in a study of T cells in Graves' hyperthyroidism and ophthalmopathy. RNA transcripts gave rise to amplified TCR beta CDR3 regions. TCR CDR3 regions were first amplified by RT-PCR with HTBI primers. TCRdb re-called the multiplex PCR reads with MiXCR, one entry per CDR3 protein. The sample includes 150,000 or so distinct CDR3 sequences, approximately 20% of them seen just once. The specimen sequenced was blood. These receptors all stem from a woman between 50 and 59 years old with Graves' hyperthyroidism that later progressed to Graves' ophthalmopathy.

This clonotype was found many times. This sequence joins TRBV20-1 and TRBJ1-5; 7 nucleotides match TRBD1. Germline lookup yields CDR1 DFQATT and CDR2 SNEGSKA (reference sequence). With V trimmed by 0 bases and J by 3 bases, 11 bases remained unmatched. This CDR3 is built from 17 residues. The CDR3 protein is CSARELTGQAANQPQHF. The CDR3 DNA sequence: TGCAGTGCTAGAGAACTGACAGGGCAAGCGGCCAATCAGCCCCAGCATTTT.

This clonotype was observed many times. This chain joins TRBV20-1 and TRBJ2-3; TRBD2 matches at 10 bases. CDR1 is DFQATT, CDR2 SNEGSKA, per germline (reference sequence). V was pared by 6 bases and J by 2 bases, with 5 bases of the junction left unmatched. CDR3 length equals 14 residues. The CDR3 bases are TGCAGTGCAACTACTAGCGGGGTCACAGATACGCAGTATTTT. This sequence encodes CSATTSGVTDTQYF.

At least ten counts were recorded for this clonotype. The CDR3 loop reads CASSAPGANQPQHF. In DNA form, the CDR3 reads TGTGCCAGCAGTGCCCCCGGGGCCAATCAGCCCCAGCATTTT. V and J are TRBV6-1 and TRBJ1-5, with TRBD1 as a possible D gene (5 bases). Germline-derived CDR1 and CDR2 are MNHNS and SASEGT. The CDR3 runs 14 residues. Trimming took off 4 bases at V and 3 bases at J, with 10 bases between the two ends.

This clonotype has a handful of counts. The rearrangement joins TRBV7-3 to TRBJ2-7, with a possible D match to TRBD1 (6 bases). CDR1 is SGHTA and CDR2 is FQGTGA in the germline V gene. V gave up 1 base and J gave up 5 bases, with 15 bases separating them. The CDR3 has 15 amino acids. DNA of the CDR3: TGTGCCAGCAGCTTAAAGCCAGGGGTGGCTCACGAGCAGTACTTC. It yields the protein CASSLKPGVAHEQYF.

The rearrangement joins TRBV3-1 to TRBJ2-5, with D possibly being TRBD1 or TRBD2 (5 bases each). The germline CDR1 and CDR2 sequences are LGHDT and YNNKEL (reference sequence). The CDR3 totals 13 residues. Trimming left V 8 bases short and J 5 bases short, with 15 bases between. The CDR3 bases are TGTGCCAGCCGAAGAGGGACGGGGGAGACCCAGTACTTC. It yields the protein CASRRGTGETQYF.

At least ten counts were recorded for this clonotype. V usage is TRBV3-1 and J usage is TRBJ1-2; possible D gene TRBD1, 6 bases. The V gene's germline CDR1 is LGHDT and CDR2 YNNKEL (reference sequence). V was trimmed by 3 bases and J by 5 bases, leaving 13 bases between them. The CDR3 is 14 residues long. DNA of the CDR3: TGTGCCAGCAGCCAGGGGACAAAATGGTATGGCTACACCTTC. Translated, it gives CASSQGTKWYGYTF.

At least ten counts were recorded for this clonotype. This chain uses TRBV11-2 with TRBJ1-1; no definite D call. V was pared by 11 bases and J by 1 base, with 17 bases between. Germline V lookup: CDR1 SGHAT, CDR2 FQNNGV. The CDR3 loop spans 14 amino acids. CDR3 loop: CASAQLSRNTEAFF. The CDR3 bases are TGTGCCTCCGCGCAATTATCGAGGAACACTGAAGCTTTCTTT.

This clonotype was recorded many times. The rearrangement links TRBV15 to TRBJ1-2; weak D call: TRBD1 (5 bases). V dropped 3 bases and J dropped 0 bases, with 8 bases sitting between them. In germline, CDR1 is LNHNV, CDR2 YYDKDF (reference sequence). The CDR3 loop spans 14 amino acids. CDR3 in DNA: TGTGCCACCAGCAGGGCAGGGTCTAACTATGGCTACACCTTC. Amino acid sequence: CATSRAGSNYGYTF.

The rearrangement joins TRBV28 to TRBJ1-1; D is unresolved. The V gene lost 8 bases and the J gene lost 0 bases, with 16 bases spanning the gap. CDR1 and CDR2 (germline): MDHEN, SYDVKM. There are 15 residues in the CDR3. The chain's CDR3 is CASAGGRTMNTEAFF. For the CDR3, the DNA is TGTGCCAGCGCCGGAGGGCGCACAATGAACACTGAAGCTTTCTTT.

This clonotype was recorded a few times. A much larger clone lies a single base off, so this may be a read error. The chain recombines TRBV7-9 with TRBJ2-2, with a possible D match to TRBD2 (5 bases). Deletions cut 7 bases from V and 6 bases from J, with 9 bases between. The CDR3 spans 12 residues. Germline CDR1 and CDR2: SEHNR and FQNEAQ (reference sequence). CDR3 sequence reads: CASTVAPGELFF. CDR3 bases: TGTGCCAGCACCGTAGCGCCCGGGGAGCTGTTTTTT. The full variable domain, its missing parts supplied by reference TRBV7-9 and TRBJ2-2, is DTGVSQNPRHKITKRGQNVTFRCDPISEHNRLYWYRQTLGQGPEFLTYFQNEAQLEKSRLLSDRFSAERPKGSFSTLEIQRTEQGDSAMYLCASTVAPGELFFGEGSRLTVL.

V is TRBV7-9 and J is TRBJ2-3, with 9 positions matching TRBD2. This CDR3 contains 14 residues. Losses at the gene ends were 3 bases for V and 5 bases for J; bases not matched to a gene: 3. Germline CDR1 is SEHNR and CDR2 is FQNEAQ (reference sequence). This CDR3 is CASSFSGSVDTQYF. CDR3 coding DNA: TGTGCCAGCAGCTTTAGCGGGAGTGTAGATACGCAGTATTTT.

This clonotype was counted many times. The V and J genes are TRBV5-1 and TRBJ1-5; D not resolved. Deletions cut 0 bases from V and 9 bases from J, with 13 bases between. The CDR3 is made up of 14 amino acids. Looked up from germline, CDR1 is SGHRS and CDR2 is YFSETQ. The CDR3: CASSLGREGGPQHF. The CDR3, as DNA: TGCGCCAGCAGCTTGGGTAGGGAGGGCGGGCCCCAGCATTTT.

This clonotype was counted a few times. This chain uses TRBV19 with TRBJ2-1, with 7 bases lining up with TRBD2. The CDR3 covers 14 residues. The germline CDR1 and CDR2 sequences are LNHDA and SQIVND (reference sequence). V gave up 1 base and J gave up 9 bases; unmatched junction bases: 6. The CDR3 DNA reads as TGTGCCAGTAGTATAGTTAGGCCTAGCGGTGAGCAGTTCTTC. Amino acids: CASSIVRPSGEQFF.

The V call is TRBV10-3, the J call TRBJ2-2, with no clear D. From germline, CDR1 is ENHRY and CDR2 SYGVKD. The length of the CDR3 is 16 residues. V was pared by 10 bases and J by 0 bases, with 18 bases between. This CDR3 reads CASSVGRIANTGELFF. The CDR3 nucleotides are TGTGCCAGCTCGGTAGGGCGCATCGCGAACACCGGGGAGCTGTTTTTT.

V usage is TRBV2 and J usage is TRBJ1-2; tentatively, D is TRBD1 (5 bases). The CDR3 has 13 amino acids. In germline, CDR1 is SNHLY, CDR2 FYNNEI. The V end lost 4 bases, the J end lost 6 bases, and 12 bases lay between the germline ends. The CDR3 nucleotides read TGTGCCAGCAGTGCTCTCAGGGAGAATGGCTACACCTTC. Encoded protein: CASSALRENGYTF.

This clonotype was seen a few times. The chain links TRBV7-3 to TRBJ2-3; possible D gene TRBD2, 5 bases. Trimming stripped 11 bases from V and 9 bases from J, with 9 bases between. Germline CDR1 and CDR2: SGHTA and FQGTGA. This CDR3 region has 9 residues. The CDR3 bases are TGTGCCGAGGGCGAAACGCAGTATTTT. Its protein is CAEGETQYF. Full variable domain (missing parts from reference TRBV7-3 and TRBJ2-3): GAGVSQTPSNKVTEKGKYVELRCDPISGHTALYWYRQSLGQGPEFLIYFQGTGAADDSGLPNDRFFAVRPEGSVSTLKIQRTERGDSAVYLCAEGETQYFGPGTRLTVL.

This chain joins TRBV6-1 and TRBJ2-3; 7 bases map to TRBD1. CDR3 length: 15 amino acids. The germline V gene has CDR1 MNHNS and CDR2 SASEGT. Losses at the gene ends were 8 bases for V and 4 bases for J; bases not matched to a gene: 12. The CDR3 DNA is TGTGCCAGCGGGGAACAGGGGAGTTCGGCAGATACGCAGTATTTT. It is translated as CASGEQGSSADTQYF.

This clonotype was picked up many times. This sequence joins TRBV7-3 and TRBJ2-3; D not certain. The germline V and J ends were trimmed by 0 bases and 6 bases, with 13 bases remaining between them. The CDR3 consists of 15 residues. Germline lookup yields CDR1 SGHTA and CDR2 FQGTGA. CDR3 amino acids: CASSLTSLASDTQYF. CDR3 coding DNA: TGTGCCAGCAGCTTAACGTCCCTCGCTTCGGATACGCAGTATTTT.

This clonotype was observed many times. J is TRBJ2-5 and V is TRBV11-3; TRBD1 matches 7 bases. The CDR3 consists of 13 residues. Germline CDR1 SGHNT, CDR2 YENEEA. Germline trimming cut 5 bases from V and 2 bases from J; bases unmatched to any gene: 2. As DNA, the CDR3 is TGTGCCAGCAGCGCGGACAGGCAAGAGACCCAGTACTTC. This encodes CASSADRQETQYF.

This clonotype occurred many times. The CDR3 spells CASSELQGAANYGYTF. Written as DNA, the CDR3 is TGTGCCAGCAGTGAACTACAGGGGGCGGCCAACTATGGCTACACCTTC. The J gene is TRBJ1-2, the V gene TRBV2; 9 bases are a match to TRBD1. J was trimmed by 2 bases and V by 2 bases; bases with no gene match: 6. The CDR3 is 16 residues long. Germline V gene lookup returns CDR1 SNHLY and CDR2 FYNNEI.

This clonotype occurred many times. V gene TRBV18 combines with J gene TRBJ2-3, with 9 bases matching TRBD2. J was trimmed by 2 bases and V by 3 bases; bases with no gene match: 3. This CDR3 comprises 15 residues. Germline V gene sequence: CDR1 KGHSH, CDR2 LQKENI. For the CDR3, the DNA is TGTGCCAGCTCACCTATAGCGGGAGCCACAGATACGCAGTATTTT. The encoded protein is CASSPIAGATDTQYF.

This clonotype was recorded at least ten times. The chain couples TRBV20-1 to TRBJ1-2, with D tentatively TRBD1 (5 bases). V lost 6 bases to trimming and J lost 5 bases, with 13 bases between them. There are 12 residues in the CDR3. CDR1 is DFQATT and CDR2 is SNEGSKA in the germline V gene (reference sequence). CDR3 sequence reads: CSAPTALYGYTF. The CDR3 nucleotides read TGCAGTGCCCCGACAGCCCTATATGGCTACACCTTC.

This clonotype occurred many times. The V gene is TRBV6-1, the J gene TRBJ1-5; D is ambiguous. The germline V gene encodes CDR1 MNHNS and CDR2 SASEGT. The CDR3 length is 14 residues. V was cut by 5 bases and J by 4 bases, with 12 bases left in between. In DNA, the CDR3 is TGTGCCAGCAGTTCACGCCGGGGTAATCAGCCCCAGCATTTT. Translating it yields CASSSRRGNQPQHF.

This clonotype was picked up many times. The CDR3 sequence is CASSGAIGYGYTF. Written as DNA, the CDR3 is TGTGCCAGCTCCGGGGCCATCGGCTATGGCTACACCTTC. The chain uses TRBV3-1 and TRBJ1-2; a possible D gene is TRBD1 (5 bases). This CDR3 is built from 13 residues. Trimming removed 8 bases from V and 4 bases from J, with 14 bases in between. Looked up from germline, CDR1 is LGHDT and CDR2 is YNNKEL (reference sequence).

This clonotype was detected many times. This chain uses TRBV20-1 with TRBJ1-2, with D possibly being TRBD1 (5 bases). Trimming stripped 1 base from V and 5 bases from J, with 20 bases between. The CDR3 covers 16 residues. Germline V CDR1 and CDR2: DFQATT, SNEGSKA (reference sequence). The CDR3 sequence is CSARGEGDPGGYGYTF. In nucleotides, the CDR3 is TGCAGTGCTAGAGGCGAAGGGGACCCCGGAGGGTATGGCTACACCTTC.